This T cell receptor beta chain was profiled in a study of cytomegalovirus exposure and HLA in healthy donors. Study-wide findings and caveats: Associated with cytomegalovirus, according to the listing, were about 160 TCR beta chains.

With regard to this clone: Its antigen is currently unknown.

Healthy bone marrow donors supplied every sample. Primers: 60 Vbeta forward and 13 Jbeta reverse. Original data processing: In a later analysis, 75 million to 95 million unique TCR beta chains included roughly 11 million shared by two or more donors. Assay used: immunoSEQ multiplex PCR; TCRdb lists only in-frame clones, some missing. D and trimming come from the DNA, and the V and J calls and clone size come from that table. The table has around 150,000 clones, roughly 75% seen once. This TCR derives from a male donor in good health and CMV-seronegative. Sequences were obtained from PBMCs.

This CDR3 reads CASSSGPSGNTIYF. CDR3 nucleotides: TGCGCCAGCAGTTCGGGTCCCTCTGGAAACACCATATATTTT. The rearrangement joins TRBV5-1 to TRBJ1-3; D is uncertain. This CDR3 contains 14 residues. Germline lookup yields CDR1 SGHRS and CDR2 YFSETQ. V lost 5 bases, J lost 0 bases, and 9 bases lay in between.